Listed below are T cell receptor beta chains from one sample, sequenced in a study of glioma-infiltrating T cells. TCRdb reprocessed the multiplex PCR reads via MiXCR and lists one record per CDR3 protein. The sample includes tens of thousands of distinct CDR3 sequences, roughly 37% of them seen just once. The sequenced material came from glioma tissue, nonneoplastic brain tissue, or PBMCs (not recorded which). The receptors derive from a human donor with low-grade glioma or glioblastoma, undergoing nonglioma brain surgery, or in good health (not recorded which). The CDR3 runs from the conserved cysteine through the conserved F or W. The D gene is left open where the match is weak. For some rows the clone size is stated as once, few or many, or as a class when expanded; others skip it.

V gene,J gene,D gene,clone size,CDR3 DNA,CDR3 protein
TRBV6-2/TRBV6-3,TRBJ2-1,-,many,TGTGCCAGCAGTTACTTGGCATATGAGCAGTTCTTC,CASSYLAYEQFF
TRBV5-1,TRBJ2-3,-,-,TGCGCCAGCAGCTCCCATGGACTTCTCACAGATACGCAGTATTTT,CASSSHGLLTDTQYF
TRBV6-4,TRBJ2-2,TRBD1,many,TGTGCCAGCAGCCAGGGGGAGTCCGGGGAGCTGTTTTTT,CASSQGESGELFF
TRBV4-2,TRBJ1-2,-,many,TGTGCCAGCAGCCAAGATTCCCGGGGGGCAACGGGAGGCTACACCTTC,CASSQDSRGATGGYTF
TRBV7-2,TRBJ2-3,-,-,TGTGCCAGCGGCCCTAGCACGGGAGATACGCAGTATTTT,CASGPSTGDTQYF
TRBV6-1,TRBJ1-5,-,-,TGTGCCATCAGTACAGGAGATAGCAATAAGCCCAAGCATTTT,CAISTGDSNKPKHF
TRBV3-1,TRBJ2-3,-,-,TGTGCCAGAAGCCAAGAAATATCGGCTTTGGGAAAGACAGATACGCAGTATTTT,CARSQEISALGKTDTQYF
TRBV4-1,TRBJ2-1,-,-,-,CASTNQTSMYLCASSGGSFNEQFF
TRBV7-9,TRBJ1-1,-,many,TGTGCCAGCAGCCCCGGGGGGGCCCATTTGGACACTGAAGCTTTCTTT,CASSPGGAHLDTEAFF
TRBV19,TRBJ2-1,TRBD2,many,TGTGCCACTAAGGACAGAAGTGTAGCGGGGACGTACAATGAGCAGTTCTTC,CATKDRSVAGTYNEQFF
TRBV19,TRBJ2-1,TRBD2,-,TGCGCCAGTAGCCCCATAGCGGGTGCCACTGAGCAGTTCTTC,CASSPIAGATEQFF
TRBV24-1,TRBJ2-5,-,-,TGTGCCGCTGGACTCACCGGTTCGGAGACCCAGTCCTTC,CAAGLTGSETQSF
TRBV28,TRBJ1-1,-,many,TGTGCCAGCAGTTCTACCGGGAACACTGAAGCTTTCTTT,CASSSTGNTEAFF
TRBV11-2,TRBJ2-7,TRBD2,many,TGTGCCAGCAGCTTAGATCGGGCTAGCGGATCCTACGAGCAGTACTTC,CASSLDRASGSYEQYF
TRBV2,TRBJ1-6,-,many,TGTGCCAGAAGGGCAGGACAAGATTCACCCCTCCACTTT,CARRAGQDSPLHF
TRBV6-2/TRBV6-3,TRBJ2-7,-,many,TGTGCCAGCAGTTACCTCATCGGCGGAGCTGACTACGAGCAGTACTTC,CASSYLIGGADYEQYF
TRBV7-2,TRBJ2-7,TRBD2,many,TGTGCCAGCAGCTCCCGGGGGGGGACTGGGGGCAACGAGCAGTACTTC,CASSSRGGTGGNEQYF
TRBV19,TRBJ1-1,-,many,TGTGCCAGTAGTAATGGTTTAAGGGGAGGTATGATGGCTTTCTTT,CASSNGLRGGMMAFF
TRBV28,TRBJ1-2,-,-,TGTGCCAGCAGTCTAGGGGGGGCCTCTGGCCATGGCTACATCTTC,CASSLGGASGHGYIF
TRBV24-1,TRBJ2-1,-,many,TGTGCCACCAGTGATTTGCCGGGAAGAGAGAATGAGCAGTTCTTC,CATSDLPGRENEQFF
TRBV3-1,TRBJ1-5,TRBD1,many,TGTGCCAGCAGCCCGAGACAGGGAGGTAATAGCAATCAGCCCCAGCATTTT,CASSPRQGGNSNQPQHF
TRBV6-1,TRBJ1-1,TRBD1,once,TGTGCCAGCAGTGCTAGGACAGGGGGCTACGGCACTGAAGCTTTCTTT,CASSARTGGYGTEAFF
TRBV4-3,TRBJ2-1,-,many,TGCGCCAGCAGTGTATTCAGGACGTACAATGAGCAGTTCTTC,CASSVFRTYNEQFF
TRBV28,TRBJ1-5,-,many,TGTGCCAGCAGTTTTGAGGACGGCAATCAGCCCCAGCATTTT,CASSFEDGNQPQHF
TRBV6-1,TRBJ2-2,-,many,TGTGCCAGCAGCGCTACCACCGGGGAGCTGTTTTTT,CASSATTGELFF
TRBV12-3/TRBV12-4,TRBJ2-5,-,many,TGTGCCAGCGGATCGCGGGAGACCCAGTACTTC,CASGSRETQYF
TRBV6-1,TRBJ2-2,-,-,TGTGCCAGCCTCAGCTTAACAATACAAAACACCGGGGAGCTGTCTTTT,CASLSLTIQNTGELSF
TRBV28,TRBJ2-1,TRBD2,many,TGTGCCAGCAGTTTAGTTAGCGGGGGGGTCAATGAGCAGTTCTTC,CASSLVSGGVNEQFF
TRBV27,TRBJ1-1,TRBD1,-,TGTGCCAGCAGTCCACGGACAGGGCATATGAACACTGAAGCTTTCTTT,CASSPRTGHMNTEAFF